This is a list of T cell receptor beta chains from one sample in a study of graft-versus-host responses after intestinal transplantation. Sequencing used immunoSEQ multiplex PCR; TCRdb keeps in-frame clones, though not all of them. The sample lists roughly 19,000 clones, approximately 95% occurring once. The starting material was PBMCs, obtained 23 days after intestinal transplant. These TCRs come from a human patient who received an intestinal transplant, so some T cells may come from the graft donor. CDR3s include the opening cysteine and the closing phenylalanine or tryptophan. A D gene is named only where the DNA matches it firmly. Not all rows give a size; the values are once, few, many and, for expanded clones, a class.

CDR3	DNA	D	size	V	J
CASSLIFGRSYEQYF	TGTGCCAGCAGTTTAATATTCGGCAGGAGCTACGAGCAGTACTTC	-	-	TRBV28	TRBJ2-7
CASSLVGQGMYEQYF	TGTGCCAGCAGCTTGGTCGGTCAGGGAATGTACGAGCAGTACTTC	-	-	TRBV5-6	TRBJ2-7
CASSEIQNTEAFF	TGTGCCAGCAGTGAAATCCAGAACACTGAAGCTTTCTTT	-	once	TRBV2	TRBJ1-1
CASSFEGEKLFF	TGTGCCAGCAGCTTTGAGGGGGAAAAACTGTTTTTT	-	-	TRBV11-2	TRBJ1-4
CASSSGTSRSSYNEQFF	TGCGCCAGCAGCTCGGGGACTAGCCGAAGCTCCTACAATGAGCAGTTCTTC	TRBD2	once	TRBV5-1	TRBJ2-1
CASDRDRGGELFF	TGTGCCAGCGACAGGGACCGGGGCGGGGAGCTGTTTTTT	TRBD1	-	TRBV2	TRBJ2-2
CASSLGGWAGGQPQHF	TGTGCCAGCAGTTTAGGGGGCTGGGCAGGGGGGCAGCCCCAGCATTTT	TRBD1	-	TRBV28	TRBJ1-5
CASSLGTGDSYEQYF	TGTGCCAGCAGCTTGGGGACAGGGGACTCCTACGAGCAGTACTTC	TRBD1	-	TRBV11-2	TRBJ2-7
CASSDRQDVYEQYF	TGTGCCAGCAGTGACAGGCAGGATGTCTACGAGCAGTACTTC	-	once	TRBV2	TRBJ2-7
CASSPLPLYEQYF	TGCGCCAGCAGCCCCTTACCCTTGTACGAGCAGTACTTC	-	-	TRBV4-1	TRBJ2-7
CASKGEDRIAIPGELFF	TGTGCCAGTAAGGGGGAAGACAGGATAGCCATCCCCGGGGAGCTGTTTTTT	-	once	TRBV19	TRBJ2-2
CASSQEVGRESPGQYF	TGCGCCAGCAGCCAGGAAGTAGGGCGGGAGAGCCCTGGGCAGTACTTC	TRBD2	-	TRBV4-3	TRBJ2-7
CASSVPEEREFHEQYF	TGTGCCAGCAGCGTACCCGAGGAGCGGGAGTTCCACGAGCAGTACTTC	TRBD2	once	TRBV2	TRBJ2-7
CASTYYARSKDEKLFF	TGTGCCAGCACTTACTACGCGCGGTCCAAGGACGAAAAACTGTTTTTT	-	-	TRBV28	TRBJ1-4
CASSPGGQGARSEKLFF	TGCGCCAGCAGCCCAGGGGGACAGGGGGCGCGGAGTGAAAAACTGTTTTTT	TRBD1	-	TRBV4-1	TRBJ1-4
CASSQMLAHVLDEQYF	TGTGCCAGCAGCCAAATGTTAGCACACGTGTTAGACGAGCAGTACTTC	-	-	TRBV21-1	TRBJ2-7
CASSIDFAIGLLNTEAFF	TGTGCCAGTAGTATTGATTTCGCGATCGGCTTGTTGAACACTGAAGCTTTCTTT	-	-	TRBV19	TRBJ1-1
CSLKKGGTEAFF	TGCAGCTTGAAAAAAGGCGGCACTGAAGCTTTCTTT	-	few	TRBV29-1	TRBJ1-1
CSVVGRDLAKNIQYF	TGCAGCGTTGTAGGCCGAGATCTAGCCAAAAACATTCAGTACTTC	-	-	TRBV29-1	TRBJ2-4
CASRRRQGLLEPQHF	TGTGCCAGTAGGCGGCGACAGGGCCTGCTGGAGCCCCAGCATTTT	TRBD1	-	TRBV19	TRBJ1-5
CASSPSSAATGPNYGYTF	TGTGCCAGCAGCCCGAGCTCGGCGGCGACAGGGCCTAACTATGGCTACACCTTC	TRBD1	-	TRBV9	TRBJ1-2
CASSQGRNDYGYTF	TGCGCCAGCAGCCAAGGGAGGAATGACTATGGCTACACCTTC	-	-	TRBV4-1	TRBJ1-2
CAIRADRVDYNEQFF	TGTGCCATCAGAGCGGACAGGGTCGACTACAATGAGCAGTTCTTC	TRBD1	-	TRBV10-3	TRBJ2-1
CASSETPGGIYEQYF	TGTGCCAGCAGTGAAACCCCTGGAGGGATATACGAGCAGTACTTC	-	-	TRBV6-9	TRBJ2-7
CASSYGGSARNEQYF	TGTGCCAGCAGTTACGGGGGGAGCGCCAGAAACGAGCAGTACTTC	TRBD2	-	TRBV7-9	TRBJ2-7
CASGYRENTEAFF	TGTGCCAGCGGTTACCGGGAGAACACTGAAGCTTTCTTT	-	once	TRBV6-5	TRBJ1-1
CSAIPAHEQYF	TGCAGTGCTATACCAGCCCACGAGCAGTACTTC	-	-	TRBV20-1	TRBJ2-7
CASSFALAGVTGELFF	TGTGCCAGCAGTTTCGCACTAGCGGGAGTTACCGGGGAGCTGTTTTTT	TRBD2	-	TRBV27	TRBJ2-2